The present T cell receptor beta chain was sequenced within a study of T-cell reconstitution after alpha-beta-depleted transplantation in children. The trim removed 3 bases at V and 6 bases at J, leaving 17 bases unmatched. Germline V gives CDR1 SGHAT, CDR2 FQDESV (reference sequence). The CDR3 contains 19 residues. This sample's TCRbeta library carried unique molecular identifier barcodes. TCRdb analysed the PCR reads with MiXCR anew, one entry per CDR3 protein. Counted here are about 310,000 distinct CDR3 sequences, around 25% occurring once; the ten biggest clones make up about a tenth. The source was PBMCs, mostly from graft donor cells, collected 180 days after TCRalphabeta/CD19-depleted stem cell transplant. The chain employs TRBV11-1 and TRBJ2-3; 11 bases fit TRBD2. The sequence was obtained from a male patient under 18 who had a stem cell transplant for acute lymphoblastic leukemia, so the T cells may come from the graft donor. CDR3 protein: CASSFNRLTSGRTEDTQYF. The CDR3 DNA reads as TGTGCCAGCAGCTTTAACCGCCTCACTAGCGGGAGAACTGAGGATACGCAGTATTTT.